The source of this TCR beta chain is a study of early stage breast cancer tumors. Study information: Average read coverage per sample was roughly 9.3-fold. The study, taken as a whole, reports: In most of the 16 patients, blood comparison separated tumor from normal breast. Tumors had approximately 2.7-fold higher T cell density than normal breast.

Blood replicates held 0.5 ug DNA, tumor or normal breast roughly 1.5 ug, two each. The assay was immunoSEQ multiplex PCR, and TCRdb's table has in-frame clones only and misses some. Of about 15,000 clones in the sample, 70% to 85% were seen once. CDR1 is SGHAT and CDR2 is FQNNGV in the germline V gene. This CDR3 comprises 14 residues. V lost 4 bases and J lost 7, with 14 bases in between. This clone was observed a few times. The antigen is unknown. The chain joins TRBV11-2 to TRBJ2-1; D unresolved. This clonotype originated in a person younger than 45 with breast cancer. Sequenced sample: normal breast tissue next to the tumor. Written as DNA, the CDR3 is TGTGCCAGCAGCTACCCGGGCGGACCGAATGAGCAGTTCTTC. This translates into CASSYPGGPNEQFF.